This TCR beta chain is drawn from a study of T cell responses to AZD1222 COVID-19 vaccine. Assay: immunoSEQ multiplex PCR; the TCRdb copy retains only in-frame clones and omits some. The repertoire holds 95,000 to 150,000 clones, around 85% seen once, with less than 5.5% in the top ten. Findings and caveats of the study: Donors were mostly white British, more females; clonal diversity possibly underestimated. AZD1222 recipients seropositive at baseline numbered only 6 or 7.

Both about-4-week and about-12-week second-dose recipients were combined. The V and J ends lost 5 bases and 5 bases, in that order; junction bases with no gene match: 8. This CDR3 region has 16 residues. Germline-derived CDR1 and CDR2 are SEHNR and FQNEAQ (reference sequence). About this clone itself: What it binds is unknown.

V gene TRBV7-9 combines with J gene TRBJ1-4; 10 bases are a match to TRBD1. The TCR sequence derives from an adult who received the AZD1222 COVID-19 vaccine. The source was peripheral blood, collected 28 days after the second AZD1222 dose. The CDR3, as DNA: TGTGCCAGCAGCCCCCTAGGGGGACAGGGGAATGAAAAACTGTTTTTT. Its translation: CASSPLGGQGNEKLFF.